Each of the 5 T cell receptor beta chains below was sequenced from the same sample in a study of cytomegalovirus exposure and HLA in healthy donors. The PCR had 60 Vbeta and 13 Jbeta primers. Profiled with immunoSEQ multiplex PCR; TCRdb holds only in-frame clones, not every one. The table shows about 120,000 clones, with 65% to 90% occurring only once. Sequenced material: PBMCs. The source is a young man in good health and CMV-seronegative.

The chain's CDR3 is CASSRRQGSSYNSPLHF. For the CDR3, the DNA is TGTGCCAGCAGCCGAAGACAGGGGAGCTCCTATAATTCACCCCTCCACTTT. V and J are TRBV2 and TRBJ1-6; TRBD1 agrees at 8 bases. With V trimmed by 6 bases and J by 0 bases, 7 bases remained unmatched. The CDR3 sequence is 17 residues long. Germline lookup yields CDR1 SNHLY and CDR2 FYNNEI.

This chain uses TRBV5-1 with TRBJ1-1, with TRBD1 matching over 7 bases. V was pared by 3 bases and J by 0 bases, with 2 bases of the junction left unmatched. CDR3 length: 14 residues. Germline CDR1 reads SGHRS; CDR2 reads YFSETQ. The CDR3 spells CASSSGQLNTEAFF. CDR3 sequence (DNA): TGCGCCAGCAGCTCGGGACAGTTGAACACTGAAGCTTTCTTT.

On this clone itself: Other DNA sequences in this specimen translate into the identical CDR3. The V gene is TRBV4-2, the J gene TRBJ2-3; D is possibly TRBD2 (6 bases). This CDR3 has 15 amino acids. V dropped 1 base and J dropped 2 bases, with 10 bases sitting between them. CDR1 LGHNA and CDR2 YNFKEQ come from the germline V gene. The CDR3 nucleotides are TGTGCCAGCAGCCAAGCGGGGAGGCCCACAGATACGCAGTATTTT. Its translation is CASSQAGRPTDTQYF.

V is TRBV29-1 and J is TRBJ2-3; perhaps TRBD2 as D (6 bases). The CDR3 extends over 13 amino acids. V was trimmed by 4 bases and J by 2 bases, leaving 10 bases between them. Germline values: CDR1 SQVTM, CDR2 ANQGSEA. CDR3 residues: CSVGRDFTDTQYF. In DNA form, the CDR3 reads TGCAGCGTTGGCCGGGACTTCACAGATACGCAGTATTTT.

The V gene is TRBV15, the J gene TRBJ2-5, with 9 bases identical to TRBD1. Germline CDR1 and CDR2: LNHNV and YYDKDF (reference sequence). Trimming took 2 bases from V and 5 from J; bases not matched to a gene: 6. The CDR3 sequence is 15 residues long. The CDR3 nucleotides read TGTGCCACCAGCAGACCGGGACAGGGCACCGAGACCCAGTACTTC. Its protein is CATSRPGQGTETQYF.